These T cell receptor beta chains were read from a single sample in a study of blood T cell repertoires in COVID-19. The method was immunoSEQ multiplex PCR; TCRdb's version includes in-frame clones alone and lacks a portion of them. The sample contains around 100,000 clones, around 85% of which appear only once. Sequencing was performed on peripheral blood. These receptors came from a woman in her seventies with active or convalescent COVID-19. The CDR3 runs from the conserved cysteine through the conserved F or W. D genes are given only for firm matches. The size of a clone is reported for some rows only, either as once, few or many, or as a class for expanded clones.

j_call	clone_size	d_call	v_call	cdr3_aa	cdr3_nt
TRBJ2-2	.	.	TRBV30	CAGIGTSNTGELFF	TGTGCCGGGATTGGGACATCGAACACCGGGGAGCTGTTTTTT
TRBJ2-1	.	TRBD2	TRBV5-4	CASKAGTSGRAGGEQFF	TGTGCCAGCAAAGCCGGGACTAGCGGGAGGGCCGGGGGTGAGCAGTTCTTC
TRBJ1-4	.	TRBD1	TRBV4-3	CASSQQIQGAGEKLFF	TGCGCCAGCAGCCAGCAGATACAGGGGGCCGGTGAAAAACTGTTTTTT
TRBJ1-1	.	TRBD1	TRBV11-3	CASSLKGAGNTEAFF	TGTGCCAGCAGCTTAAAGGGGGCCGGGAACACTGAAGCTTTCTTT
TRBJ2-3	.	TRBD2	TRBV14	CASSRTSGGSSTDTQYF	TGTGCCAGCAGCCGGACTAGCGGGGGGTCTAGCACAGATACGCAGTATTTT
TRBJ2-7	.	TRBD1	TRBV27	CASSLFGQGYEQYF	TGTGCCAGCAGTTTGTTCGGACAGGGCTACGAGCAGTACTTC
TRBJ2-3	.	TRBD2	TRBV6-5	CASKRSGGRTDTQYF	TGTGCCAGCAAACGTAGCGGGGGGAGAACAGATACGCAGTATTTT
TRBJ2-7	.	.	TRBV11-2	CASSASFQGSYEQYF	TGTGCCAGCAGCGCCTCGTTCCAGGGCAGTTACGAGCAGTACTTC
TRBJ2-3	once	TRBD2	TRBV30	CAWSSPSGNRDTQYF	TGTGCCTGGAGTTCGCCTAGCGGGAATCGGGATACGCAGTATTTT
TRBJ1-2	.	TRBD1	TRBV3-1/TRBV3-2	CASSRGQANYGYTF	TGTGCCAGCAGCCGGGGACAGGCTAACTATGGCTACACCTTC
TRBJ1-1	.	.	TRBV30	CAWQGQNTEAFF	TGTGCCTGGCAGGGGCAGAACACTGAAGCTTTCTTT
TRBJ1-1	.	TRBD1	TRBV4-3	CASSQGTGFSAFF	TGCGCCAGCAGCCAGGGGACAGGCTTCTCGGCTTTCTTT
TRBJ2-7	.	.	TRBV6-5	CASSQSSLYEQYF	TGTGCCAGCAGTCAGTCTAGCCTCTACGAGCAGTACTTC